This TCR beta chain was obtained from a study of shared clonotypes between healthy human individuals. Trimming left V 1 base short and J 3 bases short, with 10 bases between. The CDR3 length is 14 residues. CDR1 is GTSNPN, CDR2 SVGIG, per germline (reference sequence). Splitting of CD4+ cells produced CD45RA+ naive and CD45RA-negative memory subsets. Repertoires were generated with immunoSEQ multiplex PCR, while TCRdb's copy carries only in-frame clones and drops some. The table lists about 2,500,000 clones, roughly nine tenths of them singletons. The sample consisted of naive CD4+ T cells sorted from blood. Subset defined: CD45RA+ positively selected. V is TRBV30 and J is TRBJ1-5; D gene unclear. This receptor was identified in a man aged 18 to 29 in good health. CDR3 residues: CAWSDLSYNQPQHF. The DNA of the CDR3 is TGTGCCTGGAGTGACCTTTCTTACAATCAGCCCCAGCATTTT.